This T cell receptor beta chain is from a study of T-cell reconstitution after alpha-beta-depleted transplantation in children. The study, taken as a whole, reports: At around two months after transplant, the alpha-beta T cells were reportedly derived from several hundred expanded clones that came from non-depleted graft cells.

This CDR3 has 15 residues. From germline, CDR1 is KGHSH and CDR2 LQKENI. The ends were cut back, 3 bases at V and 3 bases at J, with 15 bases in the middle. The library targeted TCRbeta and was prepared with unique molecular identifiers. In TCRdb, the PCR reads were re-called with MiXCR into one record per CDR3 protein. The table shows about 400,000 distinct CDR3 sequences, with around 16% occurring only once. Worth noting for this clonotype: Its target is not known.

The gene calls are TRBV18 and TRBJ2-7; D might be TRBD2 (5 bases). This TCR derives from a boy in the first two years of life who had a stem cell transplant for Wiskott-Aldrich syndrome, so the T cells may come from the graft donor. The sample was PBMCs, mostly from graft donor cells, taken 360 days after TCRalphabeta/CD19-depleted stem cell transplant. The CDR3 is CASSPVAPAGYEQYF. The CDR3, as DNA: TGTGCCAGCTCACCTGTGGCTCCTGCGGGCTACGAGCAGTACTTC. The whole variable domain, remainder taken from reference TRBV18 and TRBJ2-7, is NAGVMQNPRHLVRRRGQEARLRCSPMKGHSHVYWYRQLPEEGLKFMVYLQKENIIDESGMPKERFSAEFPKEGPSILRIQQVVRGDSAAYFCASSPVAPAGYEQYFGPGTRLTVT.